These 27 T cell receptor beta chains were all obtained from the same sample, sequenced in a study of response to subunit inactivated influenza vaccine. TCRdb independently ran MiXCR on the RT-PCR reads; one entry per CDR3 protein. The sample lists hundreds of thousands of distinct CDR3 sequences; about 11% were seen once. The sequences come from PBMCs from blood, collected on the day of vaccination. Receptors originate from a man in his fifties or sixties who received an inactivated influenza vaccine.

V usage is TRBV7-8 and J usage is TRBJ1-3; D not resolved. The CDR3 has 14 amino acids. CDR1 and CDR2 from the germline V gene are SGHVS and FQNEAQ. V was shortened by 2 bases and J by 1 base, with 6 bases between the two germline ends. CDR3 nucleotides: TGTGCCAGCAGCTTAACCGTGTCTGGAAACACCATATATTTT. Its protein product is CASSLTVSGNTIYF.

This clonotype has only a few counts. The gene calls are TRBV6-2 or TRBV6-3 and TRBJ2-4; possibly TRBD2 for D (5 bases). The CDR3 is made up of 16 amino acids. Germline CDR1 and CDR2: MNHEY and SVGEGT. With 6 bases removed from V and 2 bases from J, the gap between germline ends came to 17 bases. CDR3 DNA: TGTGCCAGCAGCCCTACTAGTTCCGGGACCAAAAACATTCAGTACTTC. This sequence encodes CASSPTSSGTKNIQYF.

This clonotype was observed at least ten times. J is TRBJ1-2 and V is TRBV3-1, with 9 bases lining up with TRBD1. V gave up 2 bases and J gave up 6 bases; unmatched junction bases: 4. CDR1 is LGHDT and CDR2 is YNNKEL in the germline V gene (reference sequence). The CDR3 is 14 residues long. The chain's CDR3 is CASSQRDRVHGYTF. The CDR3 DNA sequence: TGTGCCAGCAGCCAAAGGGACAGGGTTCATGGCTACACCTTC.

This clonotype has just a few counts. This rearrangement joins TRBV10-3 to TRBJ1-6; D possibly corresponds to TRBD1 (5 bases). V dropped 4 bases and J dropped 8 bases, with 15 bases sitting between them. The V gene's germline CDR1 is ENHRY and CDR2 SYGVKD. This CDR3 has 15 residues. The CDR3 region has the DNA TGTGCCATCAGTGTGACAGTGCCTGTGGATTCACCCCTCCACTTT. Translation: CAISVTVPVDSPLHF.

Only a few counts were recorded for this clonotype. J is TRBJ2-3 and V is TRBV7-9; the D is unclear. This CDR3 has 15 residues. V was pared by 5 bases and J by 0 bases, with 12 bases between. Germline CDR1 and CDR2: SEHNR and FQNEAQ (reference sequence). Here the CDR3 reads CASSLQSRSTDTQYF. CDR3 DNA: TGTGCCAGCAGCCTCCAATCTCGGAGCACAGATACGCAGTATTTT.

The chain joins TRBV19 to TRBJ2-7; D gene uncertain. The CDR3 loop spans 13 amino acids. Trimming took 1 base from V and 6 from J, leaving 10 bases between them. Germline V gives CDR1 LNHDA, CDR2 SQIVND (reference sequence). The CDR3 region is CASSIGPISEQYF. The DNA of the CDR3 is TGTGCCAGTAGTATAGGCCCTATCAGCGAGCAGTACTTC.

This clonotype was detected many times. The DNA of the CDR3 is TGCGCCAGCAGCCCGTCCGGGGAAGTGGGCTACGAGCAGTACTTC. It specifies CASSPSGEVGYEQYF. This chain links TRBV5-1 with TRBJ2-7, with a weak D call TRBD2 (5 bases). The CDR3 runs 15 residues. Trimming took 4 bases from V and 3 from J, leaving 17 bases between them. Germline values: CDR1 SGHRS, CDR2 YFSETQ.

The chain links TRBV7-9 to TRBJ2-5, with 7 positions matching TRBD1. Germline V gene data show CDR1 as SEHNR and CDR2 as FQNEAQ (reference sequence). This CDR3 is built from 16 residues. Unmatched junction bases numbered 13, after V lost 7 bases and J lost 2 bases. The CDR3 is CASTILNYRGQETQYF. CDR3 coding DNA: TGTGCCAGCACCATACTCAACTACAGGGGACAAGAGACCCAGTACTTC.

The chain is built from TRBV12-3 or TRBV12-4 and TRBJ2-2; 12 bases fit TRBD1. Unmatched junction bases numbered 11, after V lost 8 bases and J lost 7 bases. The CDR3 is 16 residues long. In DNA, the CDR3 is TGTGCCAGCCGGGACAGGGGGCGCGTTAGTCACGGGGAGCTGTTTTTT. Translation: CASRDRGRVSHGELFF.

This clonotype appeared a few times. V usage is TRBV5-5 and J usage is TRBJ2-3; 7 positions agree with TRBD2. Germline V gene data show CDR1 as SGHKS and CDR2 as YYEKEE (reference sequence). With 1 base clipped from V and 4 bases from J, the junction kept 3 bases outside the gene matches. CDR3 length: 14 amino acids. The CDR3 loop reads CASSLPSGSDTQYF. CDR3 nucleotides: TGTGCCAGCAGCTTGCCTAGCGGATCAGATACGCAGTATTTT.

This clonotype was found many times. For the CDR3, the DNA is TGCAGCGTTCGCAAGGGGACAGCTCAAGAGACCCAGTACTTC. This codes for CSVRKGTAQETQYF. The rearrangement uses TRBV29-1 and TRBJ2-5; 7 nucleotides agree with TRBD1. CDR3 length equals 14 residues. CDR1 and CDR2 from the germline V gene are SQVTM and ANQGSEA. V lost 5 bases and J lost 2; bases outside the gene matches: 8.

V gene TRBV20-1 combines with J gene TRBJ2-1, with 10 bases fitting TRBD2. The germline V gene has CDR1 DFQATT and CDR2 SNEGSKA (reference sequence). Trimming removed 5 bases from V and 9 bases from J; junction bases left unmatched: 16. This CDR3 is built from 16 residues. The CDR3 here is CSAAHPSGRAIGEQFF. The CDR3 DNA sequence: TGCAGTGCTGCCCACCCCAGCGGGAGGGCCATCGGTGAGCAGTTCTTC.

This clonotype was detected only a few times. The J gene is TRBJ2-1, the V gene TRBV18; unclear D gene. Germline V gives CDR1 KGHSH, CDR2 LQKENI. The length of the CDR3 is 12 residues. Trimming cost V 6 bases and J 8 bases, with 11 bases left between them. CDR3: CASSPGIHEQFF. For the CDR3, the DNA is TGTGCCAGCTCTCCCGGAATCCATGAGCAGTTCTTC.

This clonotype has a handful of counts. V usage is TRBV7-2 and J usage is TRBJ2-7, with TRBD1 matching over 9 bases. CDR1 SGHTA and CDR2 FQGNSA come from the germline V gene. The CDR3 is 15 amino acids. The V and J ends lost 9 bases and 1 base, in that order; junction bases with no gene match: 10. The CDR3 sequence: CASMPDRGFSYEQYF. The CDR3 DNA follows: TGTGCCAGTATGCCCGACAGGGGGTTTTCCTACGAGCAGTACTTC.

The CDR3 bases are TGTGCCAGCAGCTTGGCAGGGCCCCCCACCGGGGAGCTGTTTTTT. It is translated as CASSLAGPPTGELFF. The chain recombines TRBV7-9 with TRBJ2-2; D possibly corresponds to TRBD1 (5 bases). The germline gives CDR1 SEHNR, CDR2 FQNEAQ (reference sequence). This CDR3 spans 15 amino acids. Trimming stripped 3 bases from V and 4 bases from J, with 12 bases between.

The sample holds a few counts of this clonotype. The genes are TRBV5-1 and TRBJ2-7; 7 nucleotides line up with TRBD1. The V gene end was trimmed by 4 bases and the J gene end by 6 bases; junction bases not matched to a gene: 10. Germline lookup yields CDR1 SGHRS and CDR2 YFSETQ. The CDR3 totals 14 residues. As DNA, the CDR3 is TGCGCCAGCAGCCCTGACAGGGTGTCGGCCGAGCAGTACTTC. Translating it yields CASSPDRVSAEQYF.

In the case of this clonotype: This clone may be a read error of a much larger clone one base away. Since the CDR3 does not end with the conserved phenylalanine or tryptophan, this likely comes from a read error. CDR3 protein: CAILTGGYTGELFL. The DNA for the CDR3 is TGTGCCATTTTGACAGGGGGCTACACCGGGGAGCTGTTTCTT. The chain is built from TRBV2 and TRBJ2-2, with 10 bases lining up with TRBD1. CDR1 is SNHLY, CDR2 FYNNEI, per germline. The CDR3 covers 14 residues. J gave up 3 bases and V 10 bases, and 5 bases lay outside the gene matches.

This chain connects TRBV5-1 to TRBJ1-1; perhaps TRBD1 as D (6 bases). V was shortened by 0 bases and J by 6 bases, with 15 bases between the two germline ends. CDR3 size: 15 residues. Germline V gives CDR1 SGHRS, CDR2 YFSETQ. In DNA form, the CDR3 reads TGCGCCAGCAGCTTGGGTCGACTACAGGGAGCTGAAGCTTTCTTT. This encodes CASSLGRLQGAEAFF. The full variable domain, rest sourced from reference TRBV5-1 and TRBJ1-1, is KAGVTQTPRYLIKTRGQQVTLSCSPISGHRSVSWYQQTPGQGLQFLFEYFSETQRNKGNFPGRFSGRQFSNSRSEMNVSTLELGDSALYLCASSLGRLQGAEAFFGQGTRLTVV.

V usage is TRBV5-1 and J usage is TRBJ1-2; 7 bases map to TRBD1. Germline values: CDR1 SGHRS, CDR2 YFSETQ. Losses at the gene ends were 2 bases for V and 4 bases for J; bases not matched to a gene: 8. This CDR3 is built from 15 residues. The chain's CDR3 is CASSLATGVGYGYTF. Here the CDR3 DNA reads TGCGCCAGCAGCTTAGCTACAGGGGTTGGCTATGGCTACACCTTC.

This clonotype was picked up many times. This chain uses TRBV11-2 with TRBJ2-1, with D possibly being TRBD1 or TRBD2 (5 bases each). This CDR3 is 15 amino acids long. Between the trimmed V and J ends, which lost 3 bases and 7 bases, there was a span of 16 bases. Germline V lookup: CDR1 SGHAT, CDR2 FQNNGV. CDR3 in amino acids: CASSFPGPITNEQFF. The DNA of the CDR3 is TGTGCCAGCAGCTTTCCGGGACCTATCACGAATGAGCAGTTCTTC. The full variable domain, its missing parts supplied by reference TRBV11-2 and TRBJ2-1, is EAGVAQSPRYKIIEKRQSVAFWCNPISGHATLYWYQQILGQGPKLLIQFQNNGVVDDSQLPKDRFSAERLKGVDSTLKIQPAKLEDSAVYLCASSFPGPITNEQFFGPGTRLTVL.

The V call is TRBV30, the J call TRBJ1-3, with TRBD1 as a possible D gene (5 bases). CDR3 length equals 15 residues. CDR1 and CDR2 from the germline V gene are GTSNPN and SVGIG (reference sequence). Trimming cost V 7 bases and J 3 bases, with 19 bases left between them. The CDR3 bases are TGTGCCTCCACGGGACTCCCCGTTGGTGGAAACACCATATATTTT. Residues: CASTGLPVGGNTIYF.

V usage is TRBV11-2 and J usage is TRBJ1-4; tentative D call: TRBD1 (6 bases). The CDR3 covers 15 residues. The V end was cut by 2 bases, the J end by 7 bases, with 14 bases between. The germline V gene encodes CDR1 SGHAT and CDR2 FQNNGV. The CDR3 protein is CASSLRDTFFEKLFF. The DNA of the CDR3 is TGTGCCAGCAGCTTACGGGACACCTTTTTTGAAAAACTGTTTTTT.

This clonotype was counted only a few times. The CDR3 sequence is CASSTGTSVSNEQFF. In DNA form, the CDR3 reads TGTGCCAGTAGCACCGGGACTAGCGTAAGCAATGAGCAGTTCTTC. The gene calls are TRBV19 and TRBJ2-1, with 10 bases fitting TRBD2. CDR3 length: 15 residues. The trim removed 6 bases at V and 6 bases at J, leaving 8 bases unmatched. CDR1 is LNHDA, CDR2 SQIVND, per germline (reference sequence). The entire variable domain, with the rest obtained from reference TRBV19 and TRBJ2-1, is as follows: DGGITQSPKYLFRKEGQNVTLSCEQNLNHDAMYWYRQDPGQGLRLIYYSQIVNDFQKGDIAEGYSVSREKKESFPLTVTSAQKNPTAFYLCASSTGTSVSNEQFFGPGTRLTVL.

This chain connects TRBV5-1 to TRBJ2-7, with 10 bases matching TRBD1. Germline V gene lookup returns CDR1 SGHRS and CDR2 YFSETQ. This CDR3 has 15 residues. With V trimmed by 6 bases and J by 1 base, 7 bases remained unmatched. CDR3 nucleotide sequence: TGCGCCAGCAATCCGGGACAGGGGTTGTCCTACGAGCAGTACTTC. It yields the protein CASNPGQGLSYEQYF. Filled out from reference TRBV5-1 and TRBJ2-7, the complete variable domain reads KAGVTQTPRYLIKTRGQQVTLSCSPISGHRSVSWYQQTPGQGLQFLFEYFSETQRNKGNFPGRFSGRQFSNSRSEMNVSTLELGDSALYLCASNPGQGLSYEQYFGPGTRLTVT.

In this sample, this clonotype turned up a few times. J is TRBJ2-7 and V is TRBV20-1, with D unresolved. V was trimmed by 4 bases and J by 4 bases, leaving 8 bases between them. Per the germline V gene, CDR1 is DFQATT and CDR2 is SNEGSKA (reference sequence). The CDR3 contains 11 residues. CDR3 coding DNA: TGCAGTGCTAAGACCGGGTACGAGCAGTACTTC. Translated: CSAKTGYEQYF.

This clonotype was counted between two and nine times. This chain joins TRBV6-5 and TRBJ2-1; 9 nucleotides align to TRBD2. This CDR3 comprises 15 residues. Germline CDR1 MNHEY, CDR2 SVGAGI. Losses at the gene ends were 2 bases for V and 6 bases for J; bases not matched to a gene: 5. The CDR3, as DNA: TGTGCCAGCAGTTACACATTGACTAGCGGCAATGAGCAGTTCTTC. Protein product: CASSYTLTSGNEQFF.

This clonotype has only a few counts. The CDR3 nucleotides read TGTGCCAGCAGACAACTAGCGGGGAAAACAGATACGCAGTATTTT. Translated: CASRQLAGKTDTQYF. The gene calls are TRBV7-8 and TRBJ2-3; 10 bases match TRBD2. CDR1 and CDR2 (germline): SGHVS, FQNEAQ. The V gene end was trimmed by 6 bases and the J gene end by 3 bases; junction bases not matched to a gene: 6. The CDR3 covers 15 residues.